A selection of T cell receptor beta chains follows, all from one sample in a study of blood T cell repertoires in COVID-19. TCRdb's table, derived via immunoSEQ multiplex PCR, lists solely in-frame clones and lacks some. The table has some 300,000 clones, roughly 80% seen once. The sequenced material came from peripheral blood. The source is a woman aged 50 to 65 with active or convalescent COVID-19. The CDR3 runs from the conserved cysteine through the conserved F or W. Fields, in order: V gene, J gene, clone size, D gene, CDR3 protein, CDR3 DNA. The D gene is left open where the match is weak. Rows may omit the clone size; those that give it use once, few, many or a size class.

V gene: TRBV2
J gene: TRBJ2-1
clone size: NA
D gene: TRBD2
CDR3 protein: CASSESWRGLSEQFF
CDR3 DNA: TGTGCCAGCAGTGAATCCTGGCGGGGGTTAAGTGAGCAGTTCTTC

V gene: TRBV5-1
J gene: TRBJ2-3
clone size: NA
D gene: TRBD1
CDR3 protein: CASRLQGGSTDTQYF
CDR3 DNA: TGCGCCAGCAGATTACAGGGGGGTAGCACAGATACGCAGTATTTT

V gene: TRBV30
J gene: TRBJ1-2
clone size: NA
D gene: NA
CDR3 protein: CAWAELGGNYGYTF
CDR3 DNA: TGTGCCTGGGCGGAACTTGGGGGGAACTATGGCTACACCTTC

V gene: TRBV5-6
J gene: TRBJ1-3
clone size: NA
D gene: TRBD1
CDR3 protein: CASSWGTGSGNTIYF
CDR3 DNA: TGTGCCAGCAGCTGGGGGACAGGCTCTGGAAACACCATATATTTT

V gene: TRBV7-9
J gene: TRBJ2-2
clone size: once
D gene: TRBD2
CDR3 protein: CASSQTGLAAYRDTGELFF
CDR3 DNA: TGTGCCAGCAGCCAGACGGGACTAGCGGCCTACCGGGACACCGGGGAGCTGTTTTTT

V gene: TRBV25-1
J gene: TRBJ1-1
clone size: NA
D gene: NA
CDR3 protein: CASSSTGRGTEAFF
CDR3 DNA: TGTGCCAGCAGTTCAACAGGGAGAGGAACTGAAGCTTTCTTT

V gene: TRBV10-3
J gene: TRBJ1-2
clone size: few
D gene: TRBD1
CDR3 protein: CAISESSDREKGYGYTF
CDR3 DNA: TGTGCCATCAGTGAGTCCTCAGACAGGGAGAAAGGCTATGGCTACACCTTC

V gene: TRBV6-5
J gene: TRBJ1-1
clone size: NA
D gene: NA
CDR3 protein: CASRGTGTITEAFF
CDR3 DNA: TGTGCCAGCAGGGGTACAGGGACCATCACTGAAGCTTTCTTT

V gene: TRBV3-1/TRBV3-2
J gene: TRBJ2-3
clone size: NA
D gene: TRBD2
CDR3 protein: CASSETTSGSLTDTQYF
CDR3 DNA: TGTGCCAGCAGTGAAACCACTAGCGGGAGTCTCACAGATACGCAGTATTTT

V gene: TRBV4-1
J gene: TRBJ2-3
clone size: NA
D gene: TRBD2
CDR3 protein: CASSQLLAIRTNTQYF
CDR3 DNA: TGCGCCAGCAGCCAACTACTAGCGATTCGAACCAATACGCAGTATTTT

V gene: TRBV19
J gene: TRBJ1-1
clone size: few
D gene: TRBD1
CDR3 protein: CASSLGQGKPEAFF
CDR3 DNA: TGTGCCAGTAGTCTTGGACAGGGGAAGCCTGAAGCTTTCTTT

V gene: TRBV11-2
J gene: TRBJ2-5
clone size: NA
D gene: TRBD1
CDR3 protein: CASSLGQGYETQYF
CDR3 DNA: TGTGCCAGCAGCTTAGGACAGGGGTACGAGACCCAGTACTTC

V gene: TRBV28
J gene: TRBJ2-7
clone size: NA
D gene: NA
CDR3 protein: CASSLRTGEQHYEQYF
CDR3 DNA: TGTGCCAGCAGTTTGAGGACTGGTGAACAGCACTACGAGCAGTACTTC

V gene: TRBV7-9
J gene: TRBJ2-1
clone size: NA
D gene: TRBD1
CDR3 protein: CASSLDRGSSYNEQFF
CDR3 DNA: TGTGCCAGCAGCTTAGACAGGGGGAGCTCCTACAATGAGCAGTTCTTC

V gene: TRBV5-1
J gene: TRBJ2-1
clone size: NA
D gene: TRBD2
CDR3 protein: CASSLYPSGSLNEQFF
CDR3 DNA: TGCGCCAGCAGCTTGTACCCTAGCGGGAGCCTCAATGAGCAGTTCTTC